What follows are 21 T cell receptor beta chains derived from one specimen sequenced in a study of blood T cells in healthy people across ages. For the second PCR, which ran for about 7 to 11 cycles, a sample-barcoded 5' primer and a J-beta primer mix were used. TCRdb reanalysed the 5' RACE reads using MiXCR and keeps one entry per CDR3 protein. This sample has 550,000 to 800,000 distinct CDR3 sequences, with around 32% found just once. The sequenced sample was blood. The receptors originated from a woman aged 80 or over in good health.

The gene calls are TRBV28 and TRBJ2-7, with TRBD1 matching over 8 bases. CDR3 length: 15 residues. Germline values: CDR1 MDHEN, CDR2 SYDVKM. The J segment lost 0 bases and the V segment lost 3 bases, leaving 4 bases of the junction unmatched. The CDR3 protein is CASSFLGTGSYEQYF. The CDR3 DNA reads TGTGCCAGCAGTTTTTTGGGGACAGGCTCCTACGAGCAGTACTTC. Supplemented by reference TRBV28 and TRBJ2-7, the full variable domain reads DVKVTQSSRYLVKRTGEKVFLECVQDMDHENMFWYRQDPGLGLRLIYFSYDVKMKEKGDIPEGYSVSREKKERFSLILESASTNQTSMYLCASSFLGTGSYEQYFGPGTRLTVT.

The table lists this clonotype with many counts. This rearrangement joins TRBV21-1 to TRBJ2-1; TRBD1 was called by the table and not checked on the DNA. TRBV21-1 is a recognized pseudogene. This CDR3 has 15 residues. DNA of the CDR3: TGTGCCAGCAGCTGGGGGGCGCGGGGATACAATGAGCAGTTCTTC. Translated: CASSWGARGYNEQFF.

J is TRBJ2-3 and V is TRBV9; D gene unclear. Trimming cost V 2 bases and J 4 bases, with 11 bases left between them. The CDR3 runs to 14 residues. Germline V gives CDR1 SGDLS, CDR2 YYNGEE. The DNA for the CDR3 is TGTGCCAGCAGCGTGGATCACCTCGCAGATACGCAGTATTTT. This sequence encodes CASSVDHLADTQYF. The full variable domain, its missing parts supplied by reference TRBV9 and TRBJ2-3, is DSGVTQTPKHLITATGQRVTLRCSPRSGDLSVYWYQQSLDQGLQFLIQYYNGEERAKGNILERFSAQQFPDLHSELNLSSLELGDSALYFCASSVDHLADTQYFGPGTRLTVL.

This clonotype was detected many times. The V call is TRBV5-1, the J call TRBJ2-7; 7 bases are a match to TRBD2. This CDR3 is 11 amino acids long. Germline CDR1 is SGHRS and CDR2 is YFSETQ. The junction had 1 base not matched to a gene; V was cut back by 8 bases and J by 2 bases. CDR3 loop: CASREAYEQYF. The CDR3, as DNA: TGCGCCAGTCGGGAGGCCTACGAGCAGTACTTC.

This clonotype was seen a few times. The chain has TRBV7-9 and TRBJ1-1; D is possibly TRBD1 (5 bases). Germline loops: CDR1 SEHNR, CDR2 FQNEAQ (reference sequence). Trimming pared 2 bases from V and 6 bases from J, leaving 13 bases between. The CDR3 runs to 14 residues. The CDR3 sequence is CASSLPPQASEAFF. The CDR3 DNA follows: TGTGCCAGCAGCTTACCGCCACAGGCCTCTGAAGCTTTCTTT.

This clonotype has just one count. J is TRBJ2-3 and V is TRBV7-2, with D possibly TRBD2 on 7 matching bases. CDR3 length: 19 amino acids. The germline CDR1 and CDR2 sequences are SGHTA and FQGNSA. Trimming took off 0 bases at V and 2 bases at J, with 21 bases between the two ends. For the CDR3, the DNA is TGTGCCAGCAGCTTAGCGCCTCTTGGGCGGGGGCCTCACACAGATACGCAGTATTTT. Its protein product is CASSLAPLGRGPHTDTQYF.

In this sample, this clonotype turned up many times. The J gene is TRBJ2-1, the V gene TRBV19, with D unclear. The germline gives CDR1 LNHDA, CDR2 SQIVND (reference sequence). The CDR3 runs to 12 residues. V lost 5 bases to trimming and J lost 4 bases, with 6 bases between them. The CDR3 sequence: CASSPPYNEQFF. In DNA, the CDR3 is TGTGCCAGTAGTCCCCCTTACAATGAGCAGTTCTTC.

This clonotype was detected ten times or more. The CDR3 spells CSVEVGDPANTGELFF. As DNA, the CDR3 is TGCAGCGTTGAGGTCGGCGACCCAGCGAACACCGGGGAGCTGTTTTTT. This chain joins TRBV29-1 and TRBJ2-2; D gene unclear. V was trimmed by 3 bases and J by 0 bases, leaving 14 bases between them. Germline CDR1 is SQVTM and CDR2 is ANQGSEA. The CDR3 contains 16 residues.

This clonotype was detected once. The junction and the germline gene differ at one end; a read error may be behind it. The chain employs TRBV12-3 or TRBV12-4 and TRBJ2-3, with 8 bases fitting TRBD2. The CDR3 totals 15 residues. The CDR3 spells CASSQTSVSADMQYF. The CDR3, as DNA: TGTGCCAGCAGTCAGACTAGCGTTAGTGCAGATATGCAGTATTTT.

The chain recombines TRBV27 with TRBJ1-1; maybe TRBD1 (5 bases). The CDR3 is made up of 14 amino acids. Trimming shortened V by 6 bases and J by 3 bases, and 14 bases separated the two germline ends. Germline V gives CDR1 MNHEY, CDR2 SMNVEV (reference sequence). CDR3 sequence reads: CASSRGWRDTEAFF. CDR3 DNA sequence: TGTGCCAGCAGCCGGGGGTGGCGGGACACTGAAGCTTTCTTT.

This clonotype came up many times. The chain couples TRBV20-1 to TRBJ1-4; no firm D call. This CDR3 contains 11 residues. The germline gives CDR1 DFQATT, CDR2 SNEGSKA (reference sequence). CDR3 loop: CSQLNGEKLFF. In DNA form, the CDR3 reads TGCAGCCAGTTAAACGGTGAAAAACTGTTTTTT.

A few counts support this clonotype. V gene TRBV30 combines with J gene TRBJ2-5; TRBD1 might be the D (5 bases). The end of the DNA fits TRBJ2-7 better, so the J call may be wrong. The CDR3 consists of 11 residues. Germline V gene data show CDR1 as GTSNPN and CDR2 as SVGIG (reference sequence). Here the CDR3 DNA reads TGTGCCTGGAAGACGACAGTCGAGCAGTACTTC. Its protein is CAWKTTVEQYF.

With respect to this clonotype: This may be a read error: a much more frequent sequence differs by one nucleotide. This chain joins TRBV12-3 or TRBV12-4 and TRBJ1-2; 8 nucleotides agree with TRBD1. V was clipped by 6 bases and J by 3 bases; unmatched bases: 3. This CDR3 region has 13 residues. CDR3 sequence reads: CASRMTGDYGYTF. The DNA for the CDR3 is TGTGCCAGCAGGATGACAGGGGACTATGGCTACACCTTC.

This clonotype was seen a handful of times. The chain is built from TRBV25-1 and TRBJ1-5; D may be TRBD1 (5 bases). CDR3 size: 16 residues. Germline CDR1 is MGHDK and CDR2 is SYGVNS. V lost 8 bases, J lost 1 base, and 18 bases lay in between. The CDR3 reads CASPGEGNGSNQPQHF. The CDR3 nucleotides are TGTGCCAGCCCTGGAGAGGGGAATGGGAGCAATCAGCCCCAGCATTTT.

V usage is TRBV6-1 and J usage is TRBJ1-1, with 9 bases lining up with TRBD1. The trim removed 4 bases at V and 1 base at J, leaving 4 bases unmatched. CDR1 and CDR2 from the germline V gene are MNHNS and SASEGT. The CDR3 runs 15 residues. This chain's CDR3 is CASSATGGKNTEAFF. The CDR3 DNA reads as TGTGCCAGCAGTGCCACAGGGGGCAAGAACACTGAAGCTTTCTTT.

There are many counts of this clonotype. The chain links TRBV29-1 to TRBJ1-1; no firm D call. CDR1 is SQVTM, CDR2 ANQGSEA, per germline. This CDR3 region has 13 residues. The V gene lost 4 bases and the J gene lost 5 bases, with 14 bases spanning the gap. The CDR3 sequence is CSVGEGSWTEAFF. The CDR3 DNA reads as TGCAGCGTTGGGGAAGGGAGTTGGACTGAAGCTTTCTTT.

For the CDR3, the DNA is TGCAGCGTTGATAACGGGGGCACTGAAGCTTTCTTT. Amino acids: CSVDNGGTEAFF. The V call is TRBV29-1, the J call TRBJ1-1; a weak D match, TRBD1 (5 bases). The V and J ends lost 3 bases and 4 bases respectively, with 9 bases between them. The CDR3 length is 12 residues. The V gene's germline CDR1 is SQVTM and CDR2 ANQGSEA.

This clonotype was recorded at least ten times. The J gene is TRBJ2-1, the V gene TRBV5-1, with 8 bases fitting TRBD1. Germline lookup yields CDR1 SGHRS and CDR2 YFSETQ. The V gene end was trimmed by 4 bases and the J gene end by 3 bases; junction bases not matched to a gene: 6. The CDR3 contains 15 residues. The CDR3: CASSEDRGLYNEQFF. DNA of the CDR3: TGCGCCAGCAGCGAAGACAGGGGCCTCTACAATGAGCAGTTCTTC.

This chain joins TRBV20-1 and TRBJ2-2; 10 nucleotides align to TRBD1. CDR1 is DFQATT and CDR2 is SNEGSKA in the germline V gene (reference sequence). The CDR3 covers 16 residues. V shed 5 bases, J shed 2 bases, and the junction held 8 bases outside the gene matches. CDR3 loop: CSAVTGTGVNTGELFF. CDR3 sequence (DNA): TGCAGTGCTGTCACAGGGACAGGGGTTAACACCGGGGAGCTGTTTTTT.

As for this clonotype: Compared with germline, one end of the junction differs, possibly owing to a read error. J is TRBJ2-7 and V is TRBV4-3, with 9 bases fitting TRBD2. The CDR3 totals 15 residues. The germline V gene encodes CDR1 LGHNA and CDR2 YSLEER. CDR3 in DNA: TGCGCCAGCAGCCAACTAGCGGGGAGATCCTACGAGCAATACTTC. The encoded protein is CASSQLAGRSYEQYF.

V gene TRBV3-1 combines with J gene TRBJ2-3; 9 bases match TRBD2. This CDR3 is built from 20 residues. Trimming cost V 2 bases and J 1 base; bases outside gene matches: 16. CDR1 is LGHDT and CDR2 is YNNKEL in the germline V gene (reference sequence). CDR3 bases: TGTGCCAGCAGCCAACCCCCAATTTTAGCGGGGGCCAGGGGCACAGATACGCAGTATTTT. Its protein product is CASSQPPILAGARGTDTQYF.